The clone carrying this T cell receptor (beta chain) was seen more than once but under ten times. Its specificity is not known. The germline CDR1 and CDR2 sequences are MDHEN and SYDVKM. Trimming removed 5 bases at V and 4 bases at J, with 11 bases between. This CDR3 is built from 13 residues. This record belongs to a study of response to subunit inactivated influenza vaccine. MiXCR, run by TCRdb on the RT-PCR reads, gives a single entry per CDR3 protein. The sample lists 450,000 to 600,000 distinct CDR3 sequences, about 7.2% occurring once. Overall study findings and caveats: Only a handful of new T cells, the authors suggested, are recruited with each seasonal influenza vaccination.

The chain links TRBV28 to TRBJ1-2, with D perhaps TRBD1 (5 bases). This clonotype originated in a man aged 45-69 years who received an inactivated influenza vaccine. Specimen: PBMCs from blood, collected around 25 months after vaccination. In DNA form, the CDR3 reads TGTGCCAGCAGTCTACAGGCGCCCTATGGCTACACCTTC. It specifies CASSLQAPYGYTF.